The clone carrying this TCR beta chain has just a few counts. Antigen specificity is unknown. CDR3 length: 14 amino acids. The V and J ends lost 2 bases and 5 bases respectively, with 10 bases between them. The germline CDR1 and CDR2 sequences are MGHRA and YSYEKL. The sample is drawn from a study of T cell repertoires in cytomegalovirus infection. Across the whole study: CMV epitopes, recently identified HLA-C-restricted and well-studied HLA-B-restricted, were used. Regarding the study as a whole: The cumulative frequency of public TCR beta families distinguished individuals who carried CMV together with the relevant HLA. HLA-C-restricted TCR beta clonotypes specific for CMV led the ex vivo response.

A single record per CDR3 protein comes from TCRdb applying MiXCR to the reads. The sample carries some 800,000 distinct CDR3 sequences, 29% recorded once. This material consisted of cultured CD8+ T cells from PBMCs, taken from culture after CMV antigen stimulation. The TCR originated in a human donor in good health (CMV status not recorded). Some clones in this sample may be carry-over from other donors' samples. V usage is TRBV4-1 and J usage is TRBJ2-1; no firm D call. This CDR3 is CASSQFQANNEQFF. The CDR3 nucleotides are TGCGCCAGCAGCCAATTCCAGGCCAACAATGAGCAGTTCTTC.